This TCR beta chain appears in the sequencing data of a study of beta chain features in type 1 diabetes. About the study: Taken together, all samples contributed some 100 million examined sorted cells.

By way of CD45RO/CCR7/CD25/CD127/CD95/CD27, the CD4+ regulatory, stem cell-like memory, central memory and naive cells were sorted. Investigators reverse transcribed all isolated RNA, so they sequenced expressed TCRB transcripts. Assay used: immunoSEQ multiplex PCR; TCRdb lists only in-frame clones, some missing. The sample lists a few hundred thousand clones; 25% to 30% were seen once. This CDR3 has 11 amino acids. Trimming cost V 3 bases and J 9 bases, with 9 bases left between them. Germline CDR1 and CDR2: SGHDT and YYEEEE. This clone was detected only once. The receptor comes from a man aged 30 to 39 in good health. The chain is built from TRBV5-6 and TRBJ1-2; possibly TRBD1 for D (5 bases). Specimen: central memory CD4+ T cells from blood. The CDR3 DNA follows: TGTGCCAGCAGCTGGGACGGTAGCTACACCTTC. Residues: CASSWDGSYTF.